The clone carrying this TCR beta chain has a handful of counts. Its cognate antigen is unknown. This CDR3 is built from 16 residues. From germline, CDR1 is SGHNT and CDR2 YENEEA. Unmatched junction bases numbered 4, after V lost 4 bases and J lost 4 bases. The data originate from a study of CD8 T cells in ankylosing spondylitis. Study outcomes and limitations: Clones linked to disease, bearing a CD8+ phenotype, were relatively rare in peripheral blood. Matched synovial fluid from ankylosing spondylitis patients was reported to be enriched for disease-linked clones. The study identified a TCR beta motif of roughly eight highly homologous variants that appeared characteristic of ankylosing spondylitis blood.

As the method for making TCR beta libraries, quantitative 5'-RACE with molecular barcodes was used. TCRdb reprocessed the 5' RACE reads with MiXCR, giving one entry per CDR3 protein. The sample records 250,000 to 350,000 distinct CDR3 sequences, around 20% being singletons. The material sequenced was blood, either unsorted or a sorted T cell fraction (not recorded which). This TCR was recovered from a female donor with ankylosing spondylitis or in good health (not recorded which). V usage is TRBV11-3 and J usage is TRBJ2-2; 12 bases align to TRBD2. CDR3 bases: TGTGCCAGCAGCTCCGGACTAGCGGGAACCACCGGGGAGCTGTTTTTT. Translation: CASSSGLAGTTGELFF.